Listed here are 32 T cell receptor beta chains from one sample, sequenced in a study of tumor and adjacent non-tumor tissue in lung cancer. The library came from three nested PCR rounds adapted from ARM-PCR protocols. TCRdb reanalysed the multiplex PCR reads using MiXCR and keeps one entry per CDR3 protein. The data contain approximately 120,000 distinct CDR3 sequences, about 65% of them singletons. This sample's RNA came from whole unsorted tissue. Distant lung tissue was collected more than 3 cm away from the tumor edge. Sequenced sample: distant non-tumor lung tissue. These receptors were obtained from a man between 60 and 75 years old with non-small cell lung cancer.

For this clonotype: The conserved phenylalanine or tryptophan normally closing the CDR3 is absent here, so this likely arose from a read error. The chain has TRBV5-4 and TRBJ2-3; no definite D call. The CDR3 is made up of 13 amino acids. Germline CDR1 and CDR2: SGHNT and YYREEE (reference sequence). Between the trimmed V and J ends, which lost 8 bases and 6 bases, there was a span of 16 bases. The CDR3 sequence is CARSLLWADTQYS. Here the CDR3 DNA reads TGTGCCAGGAGCCTGCTCTGGGCGGATACGCAGTATTCT.

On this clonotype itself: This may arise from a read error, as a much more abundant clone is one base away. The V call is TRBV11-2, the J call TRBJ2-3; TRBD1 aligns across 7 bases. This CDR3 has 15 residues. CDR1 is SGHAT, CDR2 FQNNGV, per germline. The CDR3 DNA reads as TGTGACAGCAGACCCATTCAGGGGGAGACAGATACGCAGTATTTT. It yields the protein CDSRPIQGETDTQYF.

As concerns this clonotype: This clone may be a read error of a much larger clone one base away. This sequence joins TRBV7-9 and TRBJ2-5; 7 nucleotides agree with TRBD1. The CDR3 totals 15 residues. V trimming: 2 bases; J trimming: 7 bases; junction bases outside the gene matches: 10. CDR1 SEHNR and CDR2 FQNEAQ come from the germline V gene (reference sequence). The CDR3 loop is CASSLNEGQSGTQYF. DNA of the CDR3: TGTGCCAGCAGCTTAAATGAGGGACAGTCGGGGACCCAGTACTTC.

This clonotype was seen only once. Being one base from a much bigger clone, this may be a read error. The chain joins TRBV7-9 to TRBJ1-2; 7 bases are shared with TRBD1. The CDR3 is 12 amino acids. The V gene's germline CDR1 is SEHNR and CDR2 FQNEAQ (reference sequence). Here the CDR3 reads CASSPTGNGYSF. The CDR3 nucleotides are TGTGCCAGCAGCCCGACAGGGAATGGCTACAGCTTC.

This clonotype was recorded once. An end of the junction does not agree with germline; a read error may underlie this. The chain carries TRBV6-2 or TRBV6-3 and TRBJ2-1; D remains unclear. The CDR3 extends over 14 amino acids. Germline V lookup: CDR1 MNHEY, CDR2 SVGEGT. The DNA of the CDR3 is TGTGCCAGCAGCTACATCGAGCCGCGCAGCGAGCAGCTCTTC. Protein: CASSYIEPRSEQLF.

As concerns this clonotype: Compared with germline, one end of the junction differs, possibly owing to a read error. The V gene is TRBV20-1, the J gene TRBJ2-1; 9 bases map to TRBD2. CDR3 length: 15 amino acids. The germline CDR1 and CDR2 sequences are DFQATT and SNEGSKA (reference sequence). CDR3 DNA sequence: TGCAGTGCTAGACGACTAGCGGACTCCTACAATGAGCAGCTCTTC. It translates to CSARRLADSYNEQLF.

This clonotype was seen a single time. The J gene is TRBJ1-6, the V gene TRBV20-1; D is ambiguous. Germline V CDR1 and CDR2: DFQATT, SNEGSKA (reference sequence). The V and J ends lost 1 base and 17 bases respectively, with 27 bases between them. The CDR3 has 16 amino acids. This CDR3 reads CSARVHDEGYNSHIHF. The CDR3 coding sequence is TGCAGTGCTAGAGTTCACGATGAGGGCTATAATTCACACATCCACTTT.

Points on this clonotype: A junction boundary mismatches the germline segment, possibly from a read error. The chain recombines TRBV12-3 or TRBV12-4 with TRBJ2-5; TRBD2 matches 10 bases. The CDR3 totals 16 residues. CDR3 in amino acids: CASSWGLAKGQETQYF. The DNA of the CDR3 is TGTGCCAGTAGTTGGGGACTAGCGAAGGGACAAGAGACCCAGTACTTC.

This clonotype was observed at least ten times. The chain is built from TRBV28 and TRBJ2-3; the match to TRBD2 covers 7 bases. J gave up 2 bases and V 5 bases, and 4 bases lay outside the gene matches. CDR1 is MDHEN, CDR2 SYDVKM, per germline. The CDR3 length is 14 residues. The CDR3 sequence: CASSEGLYTDTQYF. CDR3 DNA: TGTGCCAGCAGTGAGGGACTATACACAGATACGCAGTATTTT.

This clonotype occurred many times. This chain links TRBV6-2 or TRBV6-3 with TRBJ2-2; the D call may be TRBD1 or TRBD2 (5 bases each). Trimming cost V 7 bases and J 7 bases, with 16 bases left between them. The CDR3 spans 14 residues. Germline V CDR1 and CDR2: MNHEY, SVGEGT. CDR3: CASKAGSHSGELFF. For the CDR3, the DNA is TGTGCCAGCAAAGCAGGGAGTCATAGCGGGGAGCTGTTTTTT.

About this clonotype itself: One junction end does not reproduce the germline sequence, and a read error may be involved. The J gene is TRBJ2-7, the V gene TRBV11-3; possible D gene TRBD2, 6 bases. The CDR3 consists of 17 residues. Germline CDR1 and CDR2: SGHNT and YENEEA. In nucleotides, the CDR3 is TGTGCCAGCAGTTTAGATCTGCGACTAGGTTCCATAAGCGAGCAGTACTTC. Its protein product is CASSLDLRLGSISEQYF.

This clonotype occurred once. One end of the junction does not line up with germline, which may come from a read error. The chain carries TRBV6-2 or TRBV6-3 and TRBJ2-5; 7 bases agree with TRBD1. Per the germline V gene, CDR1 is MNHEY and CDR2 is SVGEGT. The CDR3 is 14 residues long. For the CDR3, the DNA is TGTGTCAGCAATCAGACAGGGTACCAAGAGACCCAGTACTTC. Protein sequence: CVSNQTGYQETQYF.

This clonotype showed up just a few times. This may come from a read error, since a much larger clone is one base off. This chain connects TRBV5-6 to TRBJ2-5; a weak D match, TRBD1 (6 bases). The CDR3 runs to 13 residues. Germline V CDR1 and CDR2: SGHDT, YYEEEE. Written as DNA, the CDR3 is TGTGCCAGCATCGTGACAGGTCAAGAGACCCGGTACTTC. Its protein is CASIVTGQETRYF.

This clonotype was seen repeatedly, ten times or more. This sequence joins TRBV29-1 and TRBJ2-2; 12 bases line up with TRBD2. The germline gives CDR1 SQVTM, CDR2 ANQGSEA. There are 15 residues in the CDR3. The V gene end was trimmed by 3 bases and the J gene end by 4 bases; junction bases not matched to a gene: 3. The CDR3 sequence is CSVDLAGGPTGELFF. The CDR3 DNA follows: TGCAGCGTTGACCTAGCGGGGGGGCCCACCGGGGAGCTGTTTTTT.

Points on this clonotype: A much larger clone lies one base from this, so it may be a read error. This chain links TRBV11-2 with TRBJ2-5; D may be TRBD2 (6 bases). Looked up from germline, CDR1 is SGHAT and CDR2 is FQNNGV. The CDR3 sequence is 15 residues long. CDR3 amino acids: CVSSLVRTTQETQYF. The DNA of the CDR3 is TGTGTCAGCAGCTTAGTCCGGACTACCCAAGAGACCCAGTACTTC.

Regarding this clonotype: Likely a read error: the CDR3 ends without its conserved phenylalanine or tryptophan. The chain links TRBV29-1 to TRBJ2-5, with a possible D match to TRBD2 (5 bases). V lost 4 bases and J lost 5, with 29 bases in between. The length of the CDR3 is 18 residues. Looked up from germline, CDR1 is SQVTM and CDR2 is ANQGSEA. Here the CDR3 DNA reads TGCAGCGTTGGGTTCCGCGGGCAGGAATTGAACGCTGTGGAGACCCAGTACTTA. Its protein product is CSVGFRGQELNAVETQYL.

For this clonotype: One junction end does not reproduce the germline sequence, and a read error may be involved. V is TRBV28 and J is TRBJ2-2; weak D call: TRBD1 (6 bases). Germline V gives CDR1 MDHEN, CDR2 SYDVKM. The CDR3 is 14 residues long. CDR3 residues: CASSQGRGIGELVF. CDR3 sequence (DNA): TGTGCCAGCAGTCAGGGTAGGGGGATCGGGGAGCTGGTTTTT.

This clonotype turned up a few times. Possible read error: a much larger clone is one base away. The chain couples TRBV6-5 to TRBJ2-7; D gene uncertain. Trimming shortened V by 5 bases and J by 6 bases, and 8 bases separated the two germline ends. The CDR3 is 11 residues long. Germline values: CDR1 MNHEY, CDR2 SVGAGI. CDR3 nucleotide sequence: TGTGCCAGCAGTGCAAGGGTCGAGCAGTACTTC. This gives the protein CASSARVEQYF.

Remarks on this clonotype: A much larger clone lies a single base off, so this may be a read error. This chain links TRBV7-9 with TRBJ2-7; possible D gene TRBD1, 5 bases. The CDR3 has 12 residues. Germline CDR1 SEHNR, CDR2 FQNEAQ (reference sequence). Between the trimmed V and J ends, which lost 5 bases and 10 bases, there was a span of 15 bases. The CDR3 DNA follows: TGTGCCAGCAGCAAGGACAATCCGGAACAGTACTTC. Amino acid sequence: CASSKDNPEQYF.

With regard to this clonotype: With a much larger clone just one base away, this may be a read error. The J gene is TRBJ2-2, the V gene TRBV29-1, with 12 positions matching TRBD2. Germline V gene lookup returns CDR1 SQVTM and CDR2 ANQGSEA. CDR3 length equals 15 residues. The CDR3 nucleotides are TGCGGCGTTGACCTAGCGGGGGGGCCCACCGGGGAGCTGTTTTTT. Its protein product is CGVDLAGGPTGELFF.

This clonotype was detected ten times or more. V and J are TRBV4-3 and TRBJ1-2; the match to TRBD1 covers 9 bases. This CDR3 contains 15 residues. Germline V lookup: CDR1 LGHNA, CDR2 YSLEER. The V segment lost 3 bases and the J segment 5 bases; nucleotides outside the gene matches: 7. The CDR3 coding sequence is TGCGCCAGCAGCCAGATGACAGGGGGTGATTATGGCTACACCTTC. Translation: CASSQMTGGDYGYTF.

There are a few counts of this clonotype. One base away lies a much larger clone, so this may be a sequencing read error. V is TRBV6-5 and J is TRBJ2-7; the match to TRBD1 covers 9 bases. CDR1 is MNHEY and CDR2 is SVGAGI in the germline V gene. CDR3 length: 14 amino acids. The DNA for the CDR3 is TGTACCAGCAGTCAACCGGGACAGGGCTACGAGCAGTACTTC. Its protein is CTSSQPGQGYEQYF.

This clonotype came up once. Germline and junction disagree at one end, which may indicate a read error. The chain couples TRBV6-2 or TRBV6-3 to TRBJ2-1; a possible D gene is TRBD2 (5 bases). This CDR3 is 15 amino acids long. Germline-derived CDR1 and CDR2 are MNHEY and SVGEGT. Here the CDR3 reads CACSYGAGVEGEQFF. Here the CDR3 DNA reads TGTGCCTGCAGTTACGGTGCGGGTGTCGAGGGTGAGCAGTTCTTC.

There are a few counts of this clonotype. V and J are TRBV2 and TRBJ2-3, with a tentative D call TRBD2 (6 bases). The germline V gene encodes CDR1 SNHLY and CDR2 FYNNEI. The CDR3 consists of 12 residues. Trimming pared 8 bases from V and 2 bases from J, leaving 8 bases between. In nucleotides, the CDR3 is TGTGCCAGCGGGGAGGTCACAGATACGCAGTATTTT. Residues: CASGEVTDTQYF.

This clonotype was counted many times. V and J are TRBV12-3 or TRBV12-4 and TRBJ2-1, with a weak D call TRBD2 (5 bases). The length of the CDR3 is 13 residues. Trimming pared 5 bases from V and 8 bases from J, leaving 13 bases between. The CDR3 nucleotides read TGTGCCAGCAGTGCCCGAGGGAGTCATGAGCAGTTCTTC. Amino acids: CASSARGSHEQFF.

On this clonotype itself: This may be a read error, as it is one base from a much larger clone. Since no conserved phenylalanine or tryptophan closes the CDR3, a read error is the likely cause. The CDR3 spells CASTLVAGGLNEQFL. CDR3 in DNA: TGTGCCAGCACCTTAGTTGCAGGGGGCCTTAATGAGCAGTTCTTA. The gene calls are TRBV27 and TRBJ2-1, with 8 bases that match TRBD1. The germline V gene encodes CDR1 MNHEY and CDR2 SMNVEV (reference sequence). The CDR3 is 15 amino acids. With 7 bases clipped from V and 7 bases from J, the junction kept 12 bases outside the gene matches.

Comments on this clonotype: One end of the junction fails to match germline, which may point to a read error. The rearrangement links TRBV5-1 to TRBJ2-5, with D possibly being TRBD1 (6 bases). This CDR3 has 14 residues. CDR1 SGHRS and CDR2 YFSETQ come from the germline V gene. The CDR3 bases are TGCGCCACTGCCCCGACAGGAGTCCAAGAGATCCAGTACTTC. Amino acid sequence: CATAPTGVQEIQYF.

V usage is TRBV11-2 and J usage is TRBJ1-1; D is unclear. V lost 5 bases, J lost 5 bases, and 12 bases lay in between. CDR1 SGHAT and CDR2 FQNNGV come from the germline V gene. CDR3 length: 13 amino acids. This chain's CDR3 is CASSLRRETEAFF. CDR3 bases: TGTGCCAGCAGCCTAAGACGCGAGACTGAAGCTTTCTTT.

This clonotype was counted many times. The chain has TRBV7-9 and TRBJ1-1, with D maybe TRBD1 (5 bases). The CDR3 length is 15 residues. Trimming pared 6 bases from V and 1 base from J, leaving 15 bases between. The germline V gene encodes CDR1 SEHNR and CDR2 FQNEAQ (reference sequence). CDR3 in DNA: TGTGCCAGCAGTTGGGTCAGGGAGGCGAACACTGAAGCTTTCTTT. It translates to CASSWVREANTEAFF.

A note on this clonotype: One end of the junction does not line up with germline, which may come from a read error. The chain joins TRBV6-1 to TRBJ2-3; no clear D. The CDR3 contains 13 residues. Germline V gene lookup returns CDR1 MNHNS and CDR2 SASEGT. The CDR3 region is CASNIVHGDTQYF. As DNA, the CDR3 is TGTGCTAGCAATATTGTCCACGGGGATACGCAGTATTTT.

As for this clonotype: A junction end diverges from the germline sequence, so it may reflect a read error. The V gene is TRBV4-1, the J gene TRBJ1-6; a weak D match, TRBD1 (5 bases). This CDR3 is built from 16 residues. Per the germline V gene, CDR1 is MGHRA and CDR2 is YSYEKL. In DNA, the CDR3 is TGCGCCAGCAACCAAGGGGTACTGGGACGATCTTCACCCCTCCACTTT. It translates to CASNQGVLGRSSPLHF.

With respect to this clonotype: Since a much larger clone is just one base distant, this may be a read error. CDR3: CANSPTTGRYYNEQFF. The CDR3 DNA follows: TGTGCCAACAGCCCGACTACAGGGAGGTACTACAATGAGCAGTTCTTC. The gene calls are TRBV7-9 and TRBJ2-1; perhaps D is TRBD1 or TRBD2 (6 bases each). CDR3 size: 16 residues. CDR1 SEHNR and CDR2 FQNEAQ come from the germline V gene (reference sequence).